This TCR beta chain originates from a study of identical twins. Regarding the study as a whole: Compared with models, monozygotic twins showed more out-of-frame TCR alpha sharing. These conclusions were based on statistical analysis (cross-sectional, not following the same donors). Weaker excess twin sharing was seen among beta out-of-frame sequences.

This clonotype was counted between two and nine times. Its antigen is not known. Germline V gene sequence: CDR1 MNHEY, CDR2 SVGEGT. CDR3 length: 15 residues. Trimming at V came to 0 bases and at J to 3 bases, leaving 3 bases not matched to a gene. TCRdb reanalysed the 5' RACE reads using MiXCR and keeps one entry per CDR3 protein. The table records hundreds of thousands of distinct CDR3 sequences, 6% to 8% of them present only once. The data also belong to a second study, concerning yellow fever vaccine responses in identical twins. That source reports: Among the twins, the vaccine T cell response reportedly seemed partly convergent and partly personalized.

Sequencing was carried out using CD8+ T cells sorted from blood. V and J are TRBV6-2 or TRBV6-3 and TRBJ2-7; 9 bases agree with TRBD2. The source is a woman younger than 30 in good health. As DNA, the CDR3 is TGTGCCAGCAGTTACTCTGCGGGAGGGTACTACGAGCAGTACTTC. It codes for CASSYSAGGYYEQYF.